This T cell receptor beta chain was identified in a study of T cell repertoires in cytomegalovirus infection. V was clipped by 6 bases and J by 3 bases; unmatched bases: 4. The CDR3 totals 14 residues. TCRdb recomputed calls from the reads with MiXCR, one row per CDR3 protein. The sample contains around 300,000 distinct CDR3 sequences, roughly 9.5% of which appear only once. The source is a human donor in good health (CMV status not recorded). Some clones in this sample may be carry-over from other donors' samples. This chain links TRBV12-3 or TRBV12-4 with TRBJ2-7, with 11 bases matching TRBD2. Input material: PBMCs. In DNA form, the CDR3 reads TGTGCCAGCAGGCCGGGACTAGCGGTCTACGAGCAGTACTTC. Its protein product is CASRPGLAVYEQYF.